The 6 T cell receptor beta chains presented below share a single source sample, sequenced in a study of blood T cell repertoires in COVID-19. Data came from immunoSEQ multiplex PCR; TCRdb stores just in-frame clones and leaves some out. The repertoire holds roughly 240,000 clones, with roughly 85% as singletons. Material: peripheral blood. The receptor set was obtained from a man in his forties or fifties with COVID-19, enrolled during active disease.

The V gene is TRBV7-9, the J gene TRBJ2-7, with TRBD1 identical over 8 bases. The V gene end was trimmed by 5 bases and the J gene end by 6 bases; junction bases not matched to a gene: 12. CDR3 length: 15 residues. Germline V gene lookup returns CDR1 SEHNR and CDR2 FQNEAQ (reference sequence). The CDR3 spells CASSQLTGVYGEQYF. The CDR3 nucleotides are TGTGCCAGCAGCCAATTGACAGGGGTTTATGGCGAGCAGTACTTC. The full variable domain, with the rest looked up from reference TRBV7-9 and TRBJ2-7, is DTGVSQNPRHKITKRGQNVTFRCDPISEHNRLYWYRQTLGQGPEFLTYFQNEAQLEKSRLLSDRFSAERPKGSFSTLEIQRTEQGDSAMYLCASSQLTGVYGEQYFGPGTRLTVT.

The gene calls are TRBV6-2 or TRBV6-3 and TRBJ1-2; D call uncertain. The germline V gene encodes CDR1 MNHEY and CDR2 SVGEGT. Trimming removed 3 bases at V and 4 bases at J, with 6 bases between. This CDR3 contains 12 residues. In nucleotides, the CDR3 is TGTGCCAGCAGTTATGGCTCCTATGGCTACACCTTC. Its protein is CASSYGSYGYTF.

The chain carries TRBV6-2 or TRBV6-3 and TRBJ2-6; D call uncertain. Looked up from germline, CDR1 is MNHEY and CDR2 is SVGEGT. Trimming shortened V by 2 bases and J by 0 bases, and 8 bases separated the two germline ends. The CDR3 consists of 16 residues. In DNA form, the CDR3 reads TGTGCCAGCAGTTACACCGGAGCCTCTGGGGCCAACGTCCTGACTTTC. Its translation: CASSYTGASGANVLTF.

DNA of the CDR3: TGTGCCAGCACCAAGATAGCGGGGGGTTTCAATGAGCAGTTCTTC. It encodes CASTKIAGGFNEQFF. The chain is built from TRBV6-5 and TRBJ2-1; 10 nucleotides align to TRBD2. The CDR3 covers 15 residues. Germline lookup yields CDR1 MNHEY and CDR2 SVGAGI. Unmatched junction bases numbered 9, after V lost 7 bases and J lost 6 bases.

This chain joins TRBV6-6 and TRBJ1-2, with TRBD1 matching over 8 bases. Germline V gene lookup returns CDR1 MNHNY and CDR2 SVGAGI (reference sequence). The CDR3 is 14 residues long. The V gene end was trimmed by 6 bases and the J gene end by 3 bases; junction bases not matched to a gene: 6. Written as DNA, the CDR3 is TGTGCCAGCAGCCACAAGGGACAGGACTATGGCTACACCTTC. This sequence encodes CASSHKGQDYGYTF.

This chain joins TRBV9 and TRBJ2-3, with TRBD1 matching over 7 bases. The CDR3 runs 14 residues. V was clipped by 4 bases and J by 3 bases; unmatched bases: 5. Germline V gene sequence: CDR1 SGDLS, CDR2 YYNGEE. The CDR3 nucleotides read TGTGCCAGCAGCCCCGGGACAGTGACAGATACGCAGTATTTT. It translates to CASSPGTVTDTQYF.